This T cell receptor beta chain was identified during a study of shared clonotypes between healthy human individuals. Overall study: Per-donor plates numbered three CD4 naive, three CD4 memory, two CD8 naive and one CD8 memory. The study, taken as a whole, reports: The authors sampled blood alone, and tissue repertoires likely differ.

A remark on this clone: What it binds is not known.

Positive CCR7 selection of CD45RO-negative cells yielded the naive CD8 cells, and terminally differentiated effector memory CD45RA+ cells were excluded. How the authors handled the data: ImmunoSEQ only sent back junction sequences with no quality scores, so filtering was done differently. Generated by immunoSEQ multiplex PCR, the TCRdb table keeps only in-frame clones and is missing some. That table supplies the V and J calls and clone size; D and trimming were determined from the DNA. Here the sample spans some 800,000 clones, about 91% being singletons. Input material: naive CD8+ T cells sorted from blood. This TCR was recovered from a man younger than 45 in good health.

The CDR3 nucleotides read TGTGCCAGTAGTGTTCGACTAGCGGGAGTGGCAGATACGCAGTATTTT. This codes for CASSVRLAGVADTQYF. The chain is built from TRBV19 and TRBJ2-3, with TRBD2 identical over 12 bases. CDR3 size: 16 residues. After removal of 5 bases from V and 4 bases from J, the junction contained 7 bases not matched to a gene. Germline V gene data show CDR1 as LNHDA and CDR2 as SQIVND (reference sequence).